A single sample is the source of the 8 T cell receptor beta chains below, sequenced in a study of T cell repertoires in cytomegalovirus infection. The antigens for these receptors are not known. TCRdb recomputed calls from the reads with MiXCR, one row per CDR3 protein. The data show around 430,000 distinct CDR3 sequences, roughly 43% seen once. This specimen was cultured PBMCs, taken from culture after CMV antigen stimulation. These receptors were obtained from a human donor in good health (CMV status not recorded). Some clones in this sample may be carry-over from other donors' samples.

V usage is TRBV7-9 and J usage is TRBJ1-1; tentatively, D is TRBD1 (6 bases). This CDR3 has 13 amino acids. Germline V gene lookup returns CDR1 SEHNR and CDR2 FQNEAQ (reference sequence). V lost 5 bases and J lost 10, with 17 bases in between. CDR3 sequence reads: CASSPIQGVGAFF. The CDR3 nucleotides read TGTGCCAGCAGCCCAATACAGGGAGTCGGAGCTTTCTTT.

The chain couples TRBV20-1 to TRBJ2-3; 10 bases map to TRBD2. The trim removed 4 bases at V and 2 bases at J, leaving 3 bases unmatched. Per germline, CDR1 DFQATT and CDR2 SNEGSKA (reference sequence). CDR3 length equals 14 residues. The CDR3 region has the DNA TGCAGTGCTACCGGGACTAGCGACACAGATACGCAGTATTTT. Amino acid sequence: CSATGTSDTDTQYF.

V usage is TRBV6-5 and J usage is TRBJ1-2; the D gene is possibly TRBD1 (6 bases). CDR3 length equals 11 residues. CDR1 is MNHEY, CDR2 SVGAGI, per germline. With 6 bases removed from V and 8 bases from J, the gap between germline ends came to 10 bases. This CDR3 is CASRQGEGYTF. The CDR3, as DNA: TGTGCCAGCAGACAGGGAGAAGGCTACACCTTC.

This clonotype was found a few times. The V gene is TRBV28, the J gene TRBJ1-4, with D possibly being TRBD1 (6 bases). The CDR3 spans 17 residues. CDR1 and CDR2 from the germline V gene are MDHEN and SYDVKM. V was clipped by 5 bases and J by 0 bases, with 16 bases between them. The CDR3 sequence: CASSPRQGRATNEKLFF. The CDR3 DNA reads TGTGCCAGCAGTCCCCGGCAGGGGAGGGCAACTAATGAAAAACTGTTTTTT.

V is TRBV7-2 and J is TRBJ2-5; maybe TRBD2 (7 bases). The germline CDR1 and CDR2 sequences are SGHTA and FQGNSA. This CDR3 region has 14 residues. V lost 5 bases to trimming and J lost 4 bases, with 14 bases between them. The CDR3 DNA is TGTGCCAGCAGCCTGGGGGGGGCCACAGAGACCCAGTACTTC. Translated, it gives CASSLGGATETQYF.

The J gene is TRBJ1-5, the V gene TRBV27; TRBD1 matches 7 bases. CDR1 is MNHEY, CDR2 SMNVEV, per germline (reference sequence). The CDR3 is 20 amino acids. V lost 4 bases, J lost 4 bases, and 22 bases stayed unmatched. CDR3 loop: CASSSYRGTEYASGNQPQHF. CDR3 DNA: TGTGCCAGCAGTTCCTACCGCGGGACAGAGTATGCTAGCGGGAATCAGCCCCAGCATTTT.

The chain is built from TRBV19 and TRBJ2-1, with 8 bases fitting TRBD2. The CDR3 is 16 residues long. From germline, CDR1 is LNHDA and CDR2 SQIVND (reference sequence). Trimming at V came to 4 bases and at J to 9 bases, leaving 14 bases not matched to a gene. CDR3 region: CASSNKGLAGSGEQFF. CDR3 DNA sequence: TGTGCCAGTAGTAACAAGGGGCTAGCGGGTTCGGGTGAGCAGTTCTTC.

This chain links TRBV28 with TRBJ2-3, with D uncertain. The V end lost 3 bases, the J end lost 6 bases, and 16 bases lay between the germline ends. The germline CDR1 and CDR2 sequences are MDHEN and SYDVKM. This CDR3 contains 15 residues. As DNA, the CDR3 is TGTGCCAGCAGTTTGAATCCTGGAGCATACGATACGCAGTATTTT. Encoded protein: CASSLNPGAYDTQYF.